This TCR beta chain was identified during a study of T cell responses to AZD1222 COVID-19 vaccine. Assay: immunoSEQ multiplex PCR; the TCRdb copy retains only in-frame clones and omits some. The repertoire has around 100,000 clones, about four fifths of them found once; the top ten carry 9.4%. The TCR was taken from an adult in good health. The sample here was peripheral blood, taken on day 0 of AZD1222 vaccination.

CDR3: CASSGGQGAWYGYTF. In nucleotides, the CDR3 is TGTGCCAGCAGTGGGGGACAGGGGGCTTGGTATGGCTACACCTTC. The chain couples TRBV2 to TRBJ1-2; 12 bases are shared with TRBD1. The trim removed 4 bases at V and 5 bases at J, leaving 5 bases unmatched. Germline loops: CDR1 SNHLY, CDR2 FYNNEI. CDR3 length: 15 amino acids.